This passage covers 14 T cell receptor beta chains from one sample sequenced in a study of cytomegalovirus exposure and HLA in healthy donors. Amplification used 60 Vbeta primers and 13 Jbeta primers. Sequencing used immunoSEQ multiplex PCR; TCRdb keeps in-frame clones, though not all of them. In the table there are some 150,000 clones, roughly 80% of which are singletons. Sequenced material: PBMCs. These receptors were collected from a male donor in good health and CMV-seronegative.

This chain joins TRBV15 and TRBJ2-3; TRBD2 matches 12 bases. Germline assignment: CDR1 LNHNV and CDR2 YYDKDF (reference sequence). This CDR3 is built from 16 residues. J lost 2 bases, V lost 1 base, and 1 base had no gene match. In DNA, the CDR3 is TGTGCCACCAGCAGAGGGACTAGCGGGAACACAGATACGCAGTATTTT. Protein product: CATSRGTSGNTDTQYF. Full variable domain (missing parts from reference TRBV15 and TRBJ2-3): DAMVIQNPRYQVTQFGKPVTLSCSQTLNHNVMYWYQQKSSQAPKLLFHYYDKDFNNEADTPDNFQSRRPNTSFCFLDIRSPGLGDTAMYLCATSRGTSGNTDTQYFGPGTRLTVL.

The chain recombines TRBV6-4 with TRBJ1-1, with D possibly TRBD1 on 6 matching bases. Germline lookup yields CDR1 MRHNA and CDR2 SNTAGT. V shed 4 bases and J shed 4 bases, with 10 bases lying between them. The CDR3 is 13 amino acids. The CDR3 here is CASSATGTTEAFF. CDR3 in DNA: TGTGCCAGCAGTGCAACAGGGACCACTGAAGCTTTCTTT.

The J gene is TRBJ1-5, the V gene TRBV7-2, with D tentatively TRBD1 (5 bases). Deletions cut 2 bases from V and 5 bases from J, with 10 bases between. Germline V gene data show CDR1 as SGHTA and CDR2 as FQGNSA. CDR3 size: 14 residues. The CDR3 reads CASSLIGVDQPQHF. For the CDR3, the DNA is TGTGCCAGCAGCTTAATAGGGGTTGATCAGCCCCAGCATTTT.

The rearrangement links TRBV9 to TRBJ2-2; D not certain. Looked up from germline, CDR1 is SGDLS and CDR2 is YYNGEE. This CDR3 comprises 14 residues. V lost 1 base to trimming and J lost 1 base, with 5 bases between them. The CDR3 coding sequence is TGTGCCAGCAGCGTAACGGGGAACACCGGGGAGCTGTTTTTT. This codes for CASSVTGNTGELFF.

The genes are TRBV6-5 and TRBJ1-1, with D possibly being TRBD1 (5 bases). Germline assignment: CDR1 MNHEY and CDR2 SVGAGI. V shed 2 bases and J shed 0 bases, with 7 bases lying between them. The CDR3 has 14 residues. CDR3 loop: CASSYGGVNTEAFF. The CDR3, as DNA: TGTGCCAGCAGTTACGGGGGGGTGAACACTGAAGCTTTCTTT.

The chain employs TRBV19 and TRBJ2-7; D is unclear. V gave up 7 bases and J gave up 1 base, with 11 bases separating them. The germline gives CDR1 LNHDA, CDR2 SQIVND (reference sequence). The CDR3 has 13 residues. The CDR3 loop is CASKSEFSYEQYF. In DNA form, the CDR3 reads TGTGCCAGTAAATCGGAGTTTTCCTACGAGCAGTACTTC.

The chain uses TRBV11-2 and TRBJ2-1, with TRBD2 matching 7 bases. The CDR3 length is 16 residues. Trimming removed 0 bases from V and 7 bases from J; junction bases left unmatched: 9. Germline V lookup: CDR1 SGHAT, CDR2 FQNNGV. The CDR3 region has the DNA TGTGCCAGCAGCTTAGAGGCTAGCGGAGAGGGGAATGAGCAGTTCTTC. Residues: CASSLEASGEGNEQFF.

This chain links TRBV7-2 with TRBJ2-3; a possible D gene is TRBD1 (5 bases). This CDR3 is built from 13 residues. CDR1 is SGHTA and CDR2 is FQGNSA in the germline V gene. V lost 5 bases, J lost 4 bases, and 10 bases lay in between. As DNA, the CDR3 is TGTGCCAGCAGCCCGACCAGGGCAGATACGCAGTATTTT. Its translation: CASSPTRADTQYF.

This clone was seen a handful of times. This chain uses TRBV5-5 with TRBJ1-4; D perhaps matches TRBD1 (5 bases). CDR1 and CDR2 from the germline V gene are SGHKS and YYEKEE (reference sequence). The CDR3 is made up of 15 amino acids. The V and J ends lost 3 bases and 7 bases respectively, with 16 bases between them. As DNA, the CDR3 is TGTGCCAGCAGCTATTCAGGGTCCGTCGGTGAAAAACTGTTTTTT. Its protein product is CASSYSGSVGEKLFF.

The chain employs TRBV28 and TRBJ1-5, with D unresolved. With 1 base removed from V and 16 bases from J, the gap between germline ends came to 14 bases. CDR3 length: 12 amino acids. The V gene's germline CDR1 is MDHEN and CDR2 SYDVKM. The CDR3 DNA follows: TGTGCCAGCAGTTTATTCGGAGTTGGCGGACATTTT. Translated: CASSLFGVGGHF.

This clone was counted only a few times. V gene TRBV27 combines with J gene TRBJ1-4; D may be TRBD1 (5 bases). The CDR3 contains 13 residues. Germline V gene lookup returns CDR1 MNHEY and CDR2 SMNVEV (reference sequence). V was cut by 6 bases and J by 5 bases, with 10 bases left in between. The CDR3 loop reads CASSIRQNEKLFF. The CDR3 DNA is TGTGCCAGCAGCATCAGACAGAATGAAAAACTGTTTTTT. The whole variable domain, filled in from reference TRBV27 and TRBJ1-4, reads EAQVTQNPRYLITVTGKKLTVTCSQNMNHEYMSWYRQDPGLGLRQIYYSMNVEVTDKGDVPEGYKVSRKEKRNFPLILESPSPNQTSLYFCASSIRQNEKLFFGSGTQLSVL.

The V call is TRBV28, the J call TRBJ1-1; TRBD1 aligns across 8 bases. The CDR3 length is 14 residues. V lost 5 bases, J lost 1 base, and 3 bases stayed unmatched. Germline V gene sequence: CDR1 MDHEN, CDR2 SYDVKM. The CDR3 reads CASSGQGGNTEAFF. The CDR3 nucleotides are TGTGCCAGCAGTGGACAGGGCGGGAACACTGAAGCTTTCTTT.

The chain combines TRBV5-4 with TRBJ2-5, with 9 nucleotides matching TRBD1. The CDR3 loop spans 13 amino acids. The V gene's germline CDR1 is SGHNT and CDR2 YYREEE (reference sequence). The V and J ends lost 0 bases and 7 bases, in that order; junction bases with no gene match: 1. CDR3 sequence (DNA): TGTGCCAGCAGCTTGGGACAGGGGGGGACCCAGTACTTC. Its translation: CASSLGQGGTQYF.

The chain combines TRBV5-4 with TRBJ2-3; tentatively, D is TRBD1 (5 bases). Germline CDR1 is SGHNT and CDR2 is YYREEE (reference sequence). The CDR3 runs 16 residues. V dropped 0 bases and J dropped 4 bases, with 15 bases sitting between them. The CDR3 is CASSLAGRVGADTQYF. Written as DNA, the CDR3 is TGTGCCAGCAGCTTGGCCGGAAGGGTAGGGGCAGATACGCAGTATTTT.